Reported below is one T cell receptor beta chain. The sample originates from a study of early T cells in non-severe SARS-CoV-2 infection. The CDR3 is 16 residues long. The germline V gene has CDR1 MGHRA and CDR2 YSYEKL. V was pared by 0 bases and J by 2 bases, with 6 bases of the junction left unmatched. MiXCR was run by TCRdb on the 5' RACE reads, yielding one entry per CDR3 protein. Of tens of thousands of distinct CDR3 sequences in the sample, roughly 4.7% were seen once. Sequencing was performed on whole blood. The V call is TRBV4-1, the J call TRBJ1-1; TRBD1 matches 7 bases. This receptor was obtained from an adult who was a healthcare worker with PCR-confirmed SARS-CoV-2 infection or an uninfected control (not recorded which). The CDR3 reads CASSQDFRDSNTEAFF. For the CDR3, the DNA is TGCGCCAGCAGCCAAGATTTCCGGGACAGTAACACTGAAGCTTTCTTT.